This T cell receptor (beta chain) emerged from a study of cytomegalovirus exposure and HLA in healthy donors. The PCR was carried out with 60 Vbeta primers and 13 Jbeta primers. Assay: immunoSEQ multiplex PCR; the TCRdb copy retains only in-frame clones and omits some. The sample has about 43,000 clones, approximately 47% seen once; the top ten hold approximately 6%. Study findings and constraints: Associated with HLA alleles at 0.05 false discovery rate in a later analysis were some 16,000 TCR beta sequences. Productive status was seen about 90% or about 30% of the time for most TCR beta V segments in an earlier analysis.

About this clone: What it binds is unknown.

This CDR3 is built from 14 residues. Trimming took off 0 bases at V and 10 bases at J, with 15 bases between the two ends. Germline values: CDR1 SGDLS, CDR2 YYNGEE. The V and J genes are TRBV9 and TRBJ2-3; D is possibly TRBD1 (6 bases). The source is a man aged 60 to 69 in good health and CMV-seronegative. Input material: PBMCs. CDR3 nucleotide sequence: TGTGCCAGCAGCGTAGGAGAGGGGGACGGGGCGCAGTATTTT. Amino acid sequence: CASSVGEGDGAQYF.